Listed below are T cell receptor beta chains from one sample, sequenced in a study of Graves' ophthalmopathy and Graves' hyperthyroidism. TCRdb called the multiplex PCR reads again in MiXCR, with one record for every CDR3 protein. The repertoire has about 740,000 distinct CDR3 sequences, around 40% of them found once; the top ten carry roughly 46%. Sequenced input: peripheral blood. The source is an adult man with Graves' ophthalmopathy. Both conserved end residues are part of each CDR3. A D gene is named only where the DNA matches it firmly. The size entry is marked missing in some rows and otherwise reads once, few, many or a size class.

TRBJ2-7 | TRBD2 | TRBV20-1 | - | TGCAGTGGCCGGGGGACTAGCATCAACGAGCAGTACTTC | CSGRGTSINEQYF
TRBJ1-5 | TRBD1 | TRBV19 | few | TGTGCCAGTAGTATTGATCGGACAGGGGGTTTCGGTCAGCCCCAGCATTTT | CASSIDRTGGFGQPQHF
TRBJ2-2 | - | TRBV25-1 | once | TGTGCCAGCAGTTTAGCGTGGGCGAACACCGGGGAGCTGTTTTTT | CASSLAWANTGELFF
TRBJ2-2 | TRBD1 | TRBV12-3/TRBV12-4 | - | TGTGCCAGCAGCCACGGACAGGGGGCCCTTTCCACCGGGGAGCTGTTTTTT | CASSHGQGALSTGELFF
TRBJ1-1 | TRBD1 | TRBV2 | once | TGTGCCAGCTCACCACCGTTCAGGGGGGCGAGCCTGAACACTGAAGCTTTCTTT | CASSPPFRGASLNTEAFF
TRBJ2-5 | TRBD1 | TRBV20-1 | many | TGCAGTGCTGTTGGGACAGGGGTTGCGACCCAGTACTTC | CSAVGTGVATQYF
TRBJ2-5 | TRBD2 | TRBV7-9 | - | TGTGCCAGCAGCCCGGGGACTAGCGGGGGTCCGTTCGAGTACTTC | CASSPGTSGGPFEYF
TRBJ1-1 | - | TRBV25-1 | - | TGTGCCAGCAGCTCACGGGGTAGGACTGAAGCTTCCTTT | CASSSRGRTEASF
TRBJ1-3 | - | TRBV4-2 | - | TGTGCCAGCAGCCAAGATTCGGGGGGCGTACGGAACACCATATATTTT | CASSQDSGGVRNTIYF
TRBJ1-1 | - | TRBV7-9 | - | TGTGCCAGCAGCCGAGAGCGGGGAAACACTGAAGCTTTCTTT | CASSRERGNTEAFF
TRBJ1-5 | TRBD1 | TRBV15 | - | TGTGCCACCAGCAGGTTTCCCGCCCGGGAGACAGGGAATCAGCCCCAGCATTTT | CATSRFPARETGNQPQHF
TRBJ1-4 | TRBD1 | TRBV7-2 | many | TGTGCCAGCAGCCGAGGGACAGACGAAAAACTGTTTTTT | CASSRGTDEKLFF
TRBJ2-5 | - | TRBV7-9 | few | TGTGCCAGCAGCTTGGCCGACGGGGAAGAGACCCAGTACTTC | CASSLADGEETQYF
TRBJ1-5 | - | TRBV20-1 | - | TGCAGTGCTAGTAACAGGGTGGGCCAGCCCCAGCATTTT | CSASNRVGQPQHF
TRBJ2-5 | - | TRBV11-1 | many | TGTGCCAGCAGTCAGGACGGGTACCAAGAGACCCAGTACTTC | CASSQDGYQETQYF
TRBJ1-5 | - | TRBV6-4 | few | TGTGCCAGCAGTACACTCAGGGAGGGCAATCAGCCCCAGCATTTT | CASSTLREGNQPQHF
TRBJ2-5 | - | TRBV24-1 | - | TGTGCCACCAGTGATCGGACAGTTGGGGAGGAAGAGACCCAGTACTTC | CATSDRTVGEEETQYF
TRBJ1-2 | TRBD1 | TRBV25-1 | - | TGTGCCAGCAGTGAAATTGGCGGGGGACAGGGGGGCTATGGCTACACCTTC | CASSEIGGGQGGYGYTF
TRBJ2-5 | - | TRBV7-9 | - | TGTGCCAGCAACTTTGAGTCGTCGGAGACCCAGTACTTC | CASNFESSETQYF
TRBJ1-5 | - | TRBV19 | many | TGTGCCAGTATCGACGGCAGCGAAAATCAGCCCCAGCATTTT | CASIDGSENQPQHF
TRBJ1-1 | TRBD1 | TRBV20-1 | - | TGCAGTGCATGGGACAGGGGGTTTTCTGAAGCTTTCTTT | CSAWDRGFSEAFF
TRBJ2-5 | - | TRBV28 | few | TGTGCCAGCAGCGTACCTGGGGTATTGGCCCAGTACTTC | CASSVPGVLAQYF
TRBJ1-1 | - | TRBV25-1 | - | TGTGCCAGCTTAACTACGGGGGACACTGAAGCTTTCTTT | CASLTTGDTEAFF
TRBJ2-7 | - | TRBV11-2 | - | TGTGCCAGCAGCTTTCGAGCGGAAGGACCTGGGTACTTC | CASSFRAEGPGYF